The clone carrying this T cell receptor beta chain has at least ten counts. Its antigen is not known. TCRdb reprocessed the RT-PCR reads via MiXCR and lists one record per CDR3 protein. The data show around 170,000 distinct CDR3 sequences, around 11% seen once. These data originate in a study of response to subunit inactivated influenza vaccine. The CDR3 covers 14 residues. Trimming pared 2 bases from V and 4 bases from J, leaving 9 bases between. The study, taken as a whole, reports: Few new T cells, the authors suggested, are recruited by each seasonal influenza vaccination.

The clonotype was recovered from a man between 50 and 69 years old who received an inactivated influenza vaccine. The chain is built from TRBV12-3 or TRBV12-4 and TRBJ2-1; no clear D gene. The specimen comprised CD8+ T cells sorted from PBMCs, sampled approximately 25 months after vaccination. CDR3 loop: CASSLITTYNEQFF. In DNA, the CDR3 is TGTGCCAGCAGTTTAATCACCACTTACAATGAGCAGTTCTTC.